This T cell receptor beta chain was recovered during a study of vaccination effects on CD4 cells after COVID-19. Measured with immunoSEQ multiplex PCR; TCRdb has only the in-frame clones, and not every one. Of tens of thousands of clones listed, around four fifths were seen once; the top ten hold approximately 1.9%. Points from the study as a whole: Pronounced clonal contraction occurred in clones induced by infection and by vaccine late after vaccination.

Per the germline V gene, CDR1 is LNHDA and CDR2 is SQIVND (reference sequence). The CDR3 has 16 residues. The trim removed 6 bases at V and 2 bases at J, leaving 5 bases unmatched. A note on this clone: Its target is unknown.

Sequencing was preceded by expansion of antigen-specific CD4+ T cells with viral peptide pools in the ViraFEST assay. After less than 11 days in culture, the CD4+ T cells were isolated. Two-dose vaccination with either BNT162b2 or mRNA-1273 was given to the participants. The clonotype was recovered from a human donor who received a COVID-19 vaccine. The chain carries TRBV19 and TRBJ2-2, with TRBD1 matching over 11 bases. The material was CD4+ T cells from PBMCs cultured with HCoV-OC43 spike peptides, obtained after COVID-19 vaccination. The subset: HCoV-OC43 spike overlapping peptide pool stimulation. CDR3 residues: CASRLRTGGNTGELFF. In DNA form, the CDR3 reads TGTGCCAGTAGGCTACGGACAGGGGGCAACACCGGGGAGCTGTTTTTT.